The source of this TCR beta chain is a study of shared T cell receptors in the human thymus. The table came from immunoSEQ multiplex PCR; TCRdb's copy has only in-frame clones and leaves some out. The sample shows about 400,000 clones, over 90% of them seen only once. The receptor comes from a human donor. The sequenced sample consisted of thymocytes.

CDR3 bases: TGTGCCAGCAGGCCCCACCGGGGGGCCACAGATACGCAGTATTTT. It is translated as CASRPHRGATDTQYF. V and J are TRBV7-9 and TRBJ2-3; TRBD2 is a possible D gene (7 bases). This CDR3 region has 15 residues. Germline V gene sequence: CDR1 SEHNR, CDR2 FQNEAQ (reference sequence). V lost 6 bases and J lost 2, with 15 bases in between.